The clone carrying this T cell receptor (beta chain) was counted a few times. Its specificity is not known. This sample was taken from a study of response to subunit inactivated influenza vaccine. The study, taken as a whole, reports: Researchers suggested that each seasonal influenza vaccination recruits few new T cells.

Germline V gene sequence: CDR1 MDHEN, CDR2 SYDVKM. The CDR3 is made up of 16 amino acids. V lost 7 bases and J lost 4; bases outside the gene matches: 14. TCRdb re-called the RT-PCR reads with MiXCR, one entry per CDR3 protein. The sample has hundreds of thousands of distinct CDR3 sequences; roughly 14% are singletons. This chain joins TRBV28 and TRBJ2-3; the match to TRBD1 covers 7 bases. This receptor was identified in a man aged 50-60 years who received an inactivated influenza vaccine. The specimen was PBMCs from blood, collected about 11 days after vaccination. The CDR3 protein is CASNLLLQGRPDTQYF. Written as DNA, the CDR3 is TGTGCCAGCAACCTACTATTACAGGGGCGGCCAGATACGCAGTATTTT.